The 19 T cell receptor beta chains below all came from one sample that was sequenced in a study of cytomegalovirus exposure and HLA in healthy donors. Primers for the PCR totalled 60 Vbeta and 13 Jbeta. This table comes from immunoSEQ multiplex PCR, and its TCRdb copy is limited to in-frame clones, with some not included. The data contain 150,000 to 200,000 clones, around 85% of them singletons. Sequenced material: PBMCs. These receptor sequences come from a woman aged 45 to 65 in good health and CMV-seronegative.

The rearrangement joins TRBV5-4 to TRBJ2-7; 8 bases agree with TRBD2. The CDR3 runs 16 residues. V lost 0 bases, J lost 3 bases, and 8 bases stayed unmatched. Germline V gene lookup returns CDR1 SGHNT and CDR2 YYREEE (reference sequence). The CDR3 loop is CASSLGGAGGGYEQYF. CDR3 sequence (DNA): TGTGCCAGCAGCTTGGGAGGGGCGGGAGGTGGCTACGAGCAGTACTTC.

To note about this clone: Other DNA sequences in this specimen translate into the identical CDR3. V gene TRBV19 combines with J gene TRBJ1-3; D not certain. V lost 3 bases, J lost 0 bases, and 6 bases lay in between. CDR3 length: 14 amino acids. CDR1 is LNHDA and CDR2 is SQIVND in the germline V gene (reference sequence). CDR3 amino acids: CASSIGLSGNTIYF. The CDR3 coding sequence is TGTGCCAGTAGTATTGGCCTCTCTGGAAACACCATATATTTT.

The gene calls are TRBV19 and TRBJ1-5; tentative D call: TRBD1 (6 bases). The CDR3 sequence is 15 residues long. CDR1 LNHDA and CDR2 SQIVND come from the germline V gene (reference sequence). V was shortened by 10 bases and J by 2 bases, with 18 bases between the two germline ends. The CDR3 region is CATGETGLGNQPQHF. As DNA, the CDR3 is TGTGCCACCGGGGAAACAGGGTTGGGCAATCAGCCCCAGCATTTT.

J is TRBJ1-3 and V is TRBV4-1; D is unclear. Trimming removed 0 bases at V and 3 bases at J, with 6 bases between. The CDR3 covers 14 residues. Germline V lookup: CDR1 MGHRA, CDR2 YSYEKL. The CDR3: CASSQEEHGNTIYF. The CDR3 DNA follows: TGCGCCAGCAGCCAAGAAGAGCATGGAAACACCATATATTTT.

The chain employs TRBV7-9 and TRBJ1-2, with a weak D call TRBD1 (5 bases). CDR1 and CDR2 (germline): SEHNR, FQNEAQ (reference sequence). The CDR3 contains 15 residues. Trimming pared 4 bases from V and 0 bases from J, leaving 12 bases between. CDR3 sequence reads: CASSSSTAPNYGYTF. For the CDR3, the DNA is TGTGCCAGCAGCTCTTCGACAGCCCCTAACTATGGCTACACCTTC. The variable domain in full, completed from reference TRBV7-9 and TRBJ1-2, reads DTGVSQNPRHKITKRGQNVTFRCDPISEHNRLYWYRQTLGQGPEFLTYFQNEAQLEKSRLLSDRFSAERPKGSFSTLEIQRTEQGDSAMYLCASSSSTAPNYGYTFGSGTRLTVV.

The chain combines TRBV5-6 with TRBJ2-1, with D tentatively TRBD2 (6 bases). With 0 bases removed from V and 1 base from J, the gap between germline ends came to 17 bases. The CDR3 is 18 amino acids. From germline, CDR1 is SGHDT and CDR2 YYEEEE. The CDR3 DNA is TGTGCCAGCAGCTTGGGGTCTGGTACGGGAGCATCCTACAATGAGCAGTTCTTC. This sequence encodes CASSLGSGTGASYNEQFF.

The chain is built from TRBV5-1 and TRBJ2-1, with D possibly matching TRBD1 (5 bases). The CDR3 consists of 14 residues. V was shortened by 0 bases and J by 7 bases, with 11 bases between the two germline ends. Germline loops: CDR1 SGHRS, CDR2 YFSETQ. CDR3 sequence: CASSLVVAGNEQFF. The CDR3 DNA follows: TGCGCCAGCAGCTTGGTGGTAGCAGGGAATGAGCAGTTCTTC.

The V gene is TRBV9, the J gene TRBJ2-7, with TRBD1 identical over 8 bases. The length of the CDR3 is 16 residues. Germline CDR1 is SGDLS and CDR2 is YYNGEE. J was trimmed by 4 bases and V by 4 bases; bases with no gene match: 13. CDR3 nucleotide sequence: TGTGCCAGCAGCCTCTACTCCGGGACAGGTTTTTACGAGCAGTACTTC. Translating it yields CASSLYSGTGFYEQYF. The full variable domain, with the rest looked up from reference TRBV9 and TRBJ2-7, is DSGVTQTPKHLITATGQRVTLRCSPRSGDLSVYWYQQSLDQGLQFLIQYYNGEERAKGNILERFSAQQFPDLHSELNLSSLELGDSALYFCASSLYSGTGFYEQYFGPGTRLTVT.

V usage is TRBV13 and J usage is TRBJ2-7, with 8 bases fitting TRBD2. The CDR3 loop spans 15 amino acids. J was trimmed by 3 bases and V by 1 base; bases with no gene match: 5. The germline V gene encodes CDR1 PRHDT and CDR2 FYEKMQ (reference sequence). For the CDR3, the DNA is TGTGCCAGCAGCTTAGCGGGACTAGGAGGCTACGAGCAGTACTTC. It codes for CASSLAGLGGYEQYF. Filled out from reference TRBV13 and TRBJ2-7, the complete variable domain reads AAGVIQSPRHLIKEKRETATLKCYPIPRHDTVYWYQQGPGQDPQFLISFYEKMQSDKGSIPDRFSAQQFSDYHSELNMSSLELGDSALYFCASSLAGLGGYEQYFGPGTRLTVT.

This chain links TRBV19 with TRBJ2-2, with D perhaps matching TRBD2 (6 bases). The germline CDR1 and CDR2 sequences are LNHDA and SQIVND (reference sequence). Between the trimmed V and J ends, which lost 4 bases and 6 bases, there was a span of 18 bases. This CDR3 spans 16 amino acids. This CDR3 is CASSTRAPDYAGELFF. For the CDR3, the DNA is TGTGCCAGTAGTACCCGGGCCCCGGACTACGCCGGGGAGCTGTTTTTT.

The chain employs TRBV5-1 and TRBJ1-2, with D unclear. The CDR3 has 15 residues. In germline, CDR1 is SGHRS, CDR2 YFSETQ. Trimming stripped 0 bases from V and 2 bases from J, with 11 bases between. The CDR3 DNA reads as TGCGCCAGCAGCTTGGGGATAACAGAGAACTATGGCTACACCTTC. Amino acid sequence: CASSLGITENYGYTF.

This chain connects TRBV11-2 to TRBJ2-1; 14 bases align to TRBD2. From germline, CDR1 is SGHAT and CDR2 FQNNGV. The CDR3 length is 17 residues. V was pared by 5 bases and J by 8 bases, with 11 bases of the junction left unmatched. The CDR3, as DNA: TGTGCCAGCAGCCCAGGGACTAGCGGGAGCATAATCCATGAGCAGTTCTTC. This sequence encodes CASSPGTSGSIIHEQFF.

V is TRBV4-3 and J is TRBJ2-2, with D unresolved. CDR1 is LGHNA, CDR2 YSLEER, per germline. The V end lost 0 bases, the J end lost 6 bases, and 11 bases lay between the germline ends. CDR3 length: 15 residues. The DNA for the CDR3 is TGCGCCAGCAGCCAAGAAATTCAGGTATCCGGGGAGCTGTTTTTT. This encodes CASSQEIQVSGELFF.

The rearrangement uses TRBV4-3 and TRBJ1-1, with 10 bases aligning to TRBD1. The V gene end was trimmed by 3 bases and the J gene end by 3 bases; junction bases not matched to a gene: 7. The CDR3 is 16 residues long. Germline V gene lookup returns CDR1 LGHNA and CDR2 YSLEER. The CDR3 DNA reads as TGCGCCAGCAGCCAGGGACAGGGGTTAGGCTACACTGAAGCTTTCTTT. It is translated as CASSQGQGLGYTEAFF.

This clone was detected only once. This chain joins TRBV29-1 and TRBJ2-7; the match to TRBD2 covers 10 bases. The CDR3 is 16 amino acids. Germline V gives CDR1 SQVTM, CDR2 ANQGSEA. V dropped 6 bases and J dropped 5; count of bases not matched to a gene: 16. CDR3 nucleotides: TGCAGCGTCAGGCGTGGGGCTAGCGGGGGCCCCCACGAGCAGTACTTC. As protein: CSVRRGASGGPHEQYF.

The gene calls are TRBV11-3 and TRBJ2-5; tentatively, D is TRBD2 (6 bases). The CDR3 covers 15 residues. Trimming cost V 5 bases and J 4 bases, with 17 bases left between them. Looked up from germline, CDR1 is SGHNT and CDR2 is YENEEA. CDR3 in DNA: TGTGCCAGCAGCCTAAGCGGGCTACCTAGAGAGACCCAGTACTTC. Its translation is CASSLSGLPRETQYF.

This clone was observed once. This chain connects TRBV14 to TRBJ2-2, with 7 bases aligning to TRBD1. CDR1 is SGHDN, CDR2 FVKESK, per germline. This CDR3 comprises 16 residues. V lost 5 bases to trimming and J lost 1 base; unmatched junction nucleotides: 7. The chain's CDR3 is CASSSQGIGNTGELFF. CDR3 DNA sequence: TGTGCCAGCAGCTCACAGGGGATCGGGAACACCGGGGAGCTGTTTTTT.

The chain recombines TRBV7-8 with TRBJ1-2; 7 bases are a match to TRBD1. Germline CDR1 SGHVS, CDR2 FQNEAQ. The CDR3 consists of 15 residues. Germline trimming cut 5 bases from V and 1 base from J; bases unmatched to any gene: 7. DNA of the CDR3: TGTGCCAGCAGCCCAAAGACAGGGAATAACTATGGCTACACCTTC. This sequence encodes CASSPKTGNNYGYTF.

CDR3 nucleotides: TGTGCCAGCTCTACTCCGGGACTTAGAACCGGGGAGCTGTTTTTT. It specifies CASSTPGLRTGELFF. The J gene is TRBJ2-2, the V gene TRBV18; D may be TRBD2 (6 bases). V was pared by 6 bases and J by 5 bases, with 16 bases between. Germline V gene data show CDR1 as KGHSH and CDR2 as LQKENI. This CDR3 contains 15 residues.